The rows below give T cell receptor beta chains drawn from one sample of a study of cytomegalovirus exposure and HLA in healthy donors. Only in-frame clones appear in the TCRdb table, and some are missing; sequencing was by immunoSEQ multiplex PCR. The data contain 55,000 to 75,000 clones, approximately 95% of them singletons. Sequences were obtained from PBMCs. All receptors derive from a woman aged 18-29 years in good health and CMV-seronegative. The CDR3 runs from the conserved cysteine through the conserved F or W.

TRBJ1-1 | TRBV27 | CASSLSVRGLEAFF
TRBJ1-1 | TRBV5-1 | CASSLVATIFGQVGKNTEAFF
TRBJ2-1 | TRBV7-9 | CASSPPPWGGGNEQFF
TRBJ2-2 | TRBV16 | CASSPPTARGASGELFF
TRBJ1-2 | TRBV6-4 | CASIPRGTPIGYGYTF
TRBJ1-3 | TRBV4-3 | CASSLHGDRVPNSSGNTIYF
TRBJ2-5 | TRBV9 | CASSPVAGGPETQYF
TRBJ2-3 | TRBV6-5 | CASSYSTLGFRYF
TRBJ2-5 | TRBV9 | CASSRDSVETQYF
TRBJ2-3 | TRBV29-1 | CSARPGTSGADTQYF
TRBJ2-1 | TRBV29-1 | CSVGSGEQGAQFF
TRBJ2-7 | TRBV9 | CASSVVGGPGYEQYF
TRBJ2-1 | TRBV11-2 | CASSPLAGGEQFF
TRBJ1-2 | TRBV27 | CASSLWAGTRAYGYTF